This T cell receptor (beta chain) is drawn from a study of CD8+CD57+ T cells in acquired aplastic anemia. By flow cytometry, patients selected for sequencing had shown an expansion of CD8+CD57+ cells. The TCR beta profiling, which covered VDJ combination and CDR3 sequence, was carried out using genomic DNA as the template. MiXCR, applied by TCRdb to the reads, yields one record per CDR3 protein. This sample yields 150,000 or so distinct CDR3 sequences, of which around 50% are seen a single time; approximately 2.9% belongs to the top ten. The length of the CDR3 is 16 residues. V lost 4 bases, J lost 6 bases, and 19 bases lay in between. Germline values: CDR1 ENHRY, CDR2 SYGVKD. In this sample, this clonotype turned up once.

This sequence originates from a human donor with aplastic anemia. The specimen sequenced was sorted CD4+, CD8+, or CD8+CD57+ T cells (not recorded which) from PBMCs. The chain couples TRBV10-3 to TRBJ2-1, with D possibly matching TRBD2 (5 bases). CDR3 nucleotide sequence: TGTGCCATCAGTGTCGGAAGTGCTAGCTTGGGCAATGAGCAGTTCTTC. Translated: CAISVGSASLGNEQFF.